These T cell receptor beta chains were read from a single sample in a study of blood T cell repertoires in COVID-19. Some clones are missing from TCRdb's copy, which holds only in-frame ones; the method was immunoSEQ multiplex PCR. Of about 69,000 clones in the sample, 60% to 85% were seen once. Sample: peripheral blood. All receptors derive from a man aged 55 to 69 with acute or convalescent COVID-19. CDR3s include the opening cysteine and the closing phenylalanine or tryptophan. The D gene is left open where the match is weak. Clone size is stated in some rows and not others, as once, few, many or a class when expanded.

d_gene	abundance	v_gene	j_gene	CDR3nt	CDR3aa
TRBD1	.	TRBV5-1	TRBJ2-1	TGCGCCAGCAGCTTAGGACAGGGGGCGCGGGAGCAGTTCTTC	CASSLGQGAREQFF
TRBD1	.	TRBV9	TRBJ2-2	TGTGCCAGCAGCGTTTTCACAGGGGATGACACCGGGGAGCTGTTTTTT	CASSVFTGDDTGELFF
.	few	TRBV6-5	TRBJ1-5	TGTGCCAGCAGTTACTCGAGGGGAGGGAATCAGCCCCAGCATTTT	CASSYSRGGNQPQHF
.	.	TRBV19	TRBJ1-5	TGTGCCAGTAGTACCCAGACAGGCCCCCAGCATTTT	CASSTQTGPQHF
.	few	TRBV4-3	TRBJ1-4	TGCGCCAGCAGCCAAGATCCCTTCCGGGGTAATGAAAAACTGTTTTTT	CASSQDPFRGNEKLFF
TRBD2	.	TRBV11-2	TRBJ2-5	TGTGCCAGCAGCCCGTGGCTAGGACTAGGGGAGACCCAGTACTTC	CASSPWLGLGETQYF
TRBD1	.	TRBV7-9	TRBJ2-3	TGTGCCAGCAGCGACCGGGACAGGTTCACAGATACGCAGTATTTT	CASSDRDRFTDTQYF
TRBD1	.	TRBV18	TRBJ1-2	TGTGCCAGCGCCGCTGACAGGGGCACCGTTGGCTACACCTTC	CASAADRGTVGYTF
.	.	TRBV27	TRBJ1-1	TGTGCCAGCAGTTTACGGGGTTTGGGCACTGAAGCTTTCTTT	CASSLRGLGTEAFF
TRBD1	.	TRBV7-2	TRBJ1-2	TGTGCCAGCAGCTCACGCCGACAGGGGGAGGAATATGGCTACACCTTC	CASSSRRQGEEYGYTF
TRBD2	.	TRBV25-1	TRBJ2-3	TGTGCCAGCAGTGATTTGGGCGGGGGGGCCGTAGATACGCAGTATTTT	CASSDLGGGAVDTQYF
TRBD1	once	TRBV27	TRBJ1-2	TGTGCCAGCAGCTATGACAGGGGGCTAACCTATGGCTACACCTTC	CASSYDRGLTYGYTF
.	.	TRBV5-1	TRBJ2-2	TGCGCCAGCAGCTTGCTACAGGGAGCCGGGGAGCTGTTTTTT	CASSLLQGAGELFF
TRBD1	.	TRBV7-8	TRBJ1-3	TGTGCCAGCAGCCTGAGGGACAGGACCTCTGGAAACACCATATATTTT	CASSLRDRTSGNTIYF
TRBD1	.	TRBV5-8	TRBJ2-1	TGTGCCAGCAGCTTGGCACAGGGGGCGAGGTACAATGAGCAGTTCTTC	CASSLAQGARYNEQFF
.	few	TRBV18	TRBJ1-4	TGTGCCAGCTCACCTTCCCGGGACACCAATGAAAAACTGTTTTTT	CASSPSRDTNEKLFF
TRBD1	.	TRBV5-1	TRBJ2-7	TGCGCCAGCAGCTCCACCGGGACAGGTTACGAGCAGTACTTC	CASSSTGTGYEQYF
.	few	TRBV7-2	TRBJ1-5	TGTGCCAGCAGACAACCCGGGACTAATCAGCCCCAGCATTTT	CASRQPGTNQPQHF
.	.	TRBV5-1	TRBJ1-4	TGCGCCAGCAGCCCGGGGGTCGAAAAACTGTTTTTT	CASSPGVEKLFF
TRBD1	once	TRBV18	TRBJ1-5	TGTGCCAGCTCACCATCAGGGGGCCGGCAGCCCCAGCATTTT	CASSPSGGRQPQHF
.	.	TRBV7-7	TRBJ2-5	TGTGCTAGCAGCTTAGATCCAGATATCCAAGAGACCCAGTACTTC	CASSLDPDIQETQYF
.	few	TRBV19	TRBJ1-6	TGTGCCAGTAGTATAGCTGGGGGGACGAGCTCCTATAATTCACCCCTCCACTTT	CASSIAGGTSSYNSPLHF
TRBD2	.	TRBV2	TRBJ2-7	TGTGCCAGCAGTCGGACTAGTGTCGAGCAGTACTTC	CASSRTSVEQYF
.	.	TRBV29-1	TRBJ1-1	TGCAGCGTTGCAATCAGGGCAAACACTGAAGCTTTCTTT	CSVAIRANTEAFF
.	.	TRBV5-1	TRBJ2-7	TGCGCCAGCAGCCCCACCCGGGAACCCTACTACGAGCAGTACTTC	CASSPTREPYYEQYF
TRBD1	.	TRBV18	TRBJ1-2	TGTGCCAGCTCACCAGGAGGACAGGTAACTGGCTACACCTTC	CASSPGGQVTGYTF
.	.	TRBV4-3	TRBJ2-6	TGCGCCAGCAGCCAAGAACCGGTCTCTGGGGCCAACGTCCTGACTTTC	CASSQEPVSGANVLTF
.	.	TRBV29-1	TRBJ2-7	TGCAGCGCTTCGGGACACGGGTCCTACGAGCAGTACTTC	CSASGHGSYEQYF
.	few	TRBV4-3	TRBJ2-1	TGCGCCAGCAGCCAAGGTCCGGGACTTCAGGCCAATGAGCAGTTCTTC	CASSQGPGLQANEQFF
.	.	TRBV18	TRBJ1-2	TGTGCCAGCTCAAGAGTTGGTGGCTACACCTTC	CASSRVGGYTF
TRBD1	few	TRBV28	TRBJ2-1	TGTGCCAGCAGTTATTTATTTGGGGACAGGCGAAAGAATGAGCAGTTCTTC	CASSYLFGDRRKNEQFF
TRBD1	.	TRBV6-5	TRBJ1-6	TGTGCCAGCAGATCGACAGGGGCTGGTTCACCCCTCCACTTT	CASRSTGAGSPLHF
.	.	TRBV5-1	TRBJ1-1	TGCGCCAGCAGCACTGGACAGCTCACTGAAGCTTTCTTT	CASSTGQLTEAFF
.	.	TRBV7-2	TRBJ1-5	TGTGCCAGCAGCTTAGGTGGGGCCGGGCAGCCCCAGCATTTT	CASSLGGAGQPQHF
.	.	TRBV5-5	TRBJ2-3	TGTGCCAGCAGCTTGGTAGCGGATACGCAGTATTTT	CASSLVADTQYF
.	.	TRBV19	TRBJ2-3	TGTGCCAGTAGTATACGGGGACTCACAGATACGCAGTATTTT	CASSIRGLTDTQYF
TRBD1	.	TRBV5-1	TRBJ2-5	TGCGCCAGCAGCCCGGGACAGGGGGCGGGAAAGACCCAGTACTTC	CASSPGQGAGKTQYF
TRBD1	.	TRBV19	TRBJ1-5	TGTGCCAGTAGTAAAACAGGGGGCAATCAGCCCCAGCATTTT	CASSKTGGNQPQHF
.	.	TRBV4-3	TRBJ1-1	TGCGCCAGCAGCCAAGTCGGTCCAAGTATGGACGGGGGGCCCAACACTGAAGCTTTCTTT	CASSQVGPSMDGGPNTEAFF
TRBD1	.	TRBV19	TRBJ2-3	TGTGCCAGTACCCCGACAGGGTTTGTGGATACGCAGTATTTT	CASTPTGFVDTQYF
TRBD1	.	TRBV4-2	TRBJ1-2	TGTGCCAGCAGCCAAGATTTTACAGGGGGCTATGGCTACACCTTC	CASSQDFTGGYGYTF
TRBD2	.	TRBV9	TRBJ2-3	TGTGCCAGCAGCCCGAGCGTGGGGGGGAGCACAGATACGCAGTATTTT	CASSPSVGGSTDTQYF
TRBD1	.	TRBV14	TRBJ1-4	TGTGCCAGCAGCCGGTGGGACAGACTTAATGAAAAACTGTTTTTT	CASSRWDRLNEKLFF
.	.	TRBV19	TRBJ2-2	TGTGCCAGTGGTAAGGCTCACAGCACCGGGGAGCTGTTTTTT	CASGKAHSTGELFF